This TCR beta chain was documented in a study of early T cells in non-severe SARS-CoV-2 infection. In the study overall: Bulk RNA from unsorted whole blood was sequenced; chains were unpaired.

Note on this clonotype: Its antigen is unknown.

In the library, individual cDNA molecules carried attached unique molecular identifiers. A single record per CDR3 protein comes from TCRdb applying MiXCR to the 5' RACE reads. The repertoire includes over 55,000 distinct CDR3 sequences, about 12% of them detected once, and roughly 1.3% sits in the top ten. Trimming took off 3 bases at V and 3 bases at J, with 12 bases between the two ends. The V gene's germline CDR1 is DFQATT and CDR2 SNEGSKA (reference sequence). The CDR3 runs 13 residues. Study results and limitations: The study's VDJdb matching favored anti-spike CD8 responses and missed private and CD4 specificities.

The rearrangement joins TRBV20-1 to TRBJ2-7, with TRBD1 as a possible D gene (7 bases). The specimen sequenced was whole blood. This clonotype was sampled from an adult who was a healthcare worker with PCR-confirmed SARS-CoV-2 infection or an uninfected control (not recorded which). CDR3 nucleotides: TGCAGTGCTAGGCGCAGGGGGGACTACGAGCAGTACTTC. It encodes CSARRRGDYEQYF.